This T cell receptor beta chain comes out of a study of blood T cell repertoires in COVID-19. Study in general: COVID-19 samples from acute and convalescent phases originated in the United States, Italy and Spain. PBMCs, B-cell-depleted T cells, or T cells provided the cDNA or gDNA that made up the material.

Germline assignment: CDR1 DFQATT and CDR2 SNEGSKA (reference sequence). V lost 3 bases, J lost 3 bases, and 11 bases lay in between. CDR3 length: 13 residues. Methods used by the authors: It was from reference gene primer amplification that nucleated cell counts were estimated. Clones were sequenced by immunoSEQ multiplex PCR, and TCRdb holds only the in-frame ones, with some missing. V, J and clone size reflect that table, while D and trimming were determined from the DNA. The table includes more than 25,000 clones, around 91% detected once. J is TRBJ1-2 and V is TRBV20-1, with a weak D call TRBD1 (6 bases). The source is a man aged 70-80 years with active or convalescent COVID-19. Sequencing was carried out using peripheral blood. Written as DNA, the CDR3 is TGCAGTGCTAGTGGTCAGGGGTACTATGGCTACACCTTC. It specifies CSASGQGYYGYTF.